This TCR beta chain was recorded in a study of blood T cell repertoires in COVID-19. Germline-derived CDR1 and CDR2 are LNHDA and SQIVND (reference sequence). The CDR3 consists of 13 residues. V was pared by 3 bases and J by 3 bases, with 5 bases between. Clones were sequenced by immunoSEQ multiplex PCR, and TCRdb holds only the in-frame ones, with some missing. The sample gives under 200,000 clones, roughly 80% of which show up once; around 2.4% is in the top ten. V gene TRBV19 combines with J gene TRBJ2-2, with D uncertain. The specimen was peripheral blood. This clonotype originated in a human donor with acute or convalescent COVID-19. The donor label of this sample is uncertain. CDR3 region: CASSIDYTGELFF. The CDR3 nucleotides read TGTGCCAGTAGTATCGACTACACCGGGGAGCTGTTTTTT.